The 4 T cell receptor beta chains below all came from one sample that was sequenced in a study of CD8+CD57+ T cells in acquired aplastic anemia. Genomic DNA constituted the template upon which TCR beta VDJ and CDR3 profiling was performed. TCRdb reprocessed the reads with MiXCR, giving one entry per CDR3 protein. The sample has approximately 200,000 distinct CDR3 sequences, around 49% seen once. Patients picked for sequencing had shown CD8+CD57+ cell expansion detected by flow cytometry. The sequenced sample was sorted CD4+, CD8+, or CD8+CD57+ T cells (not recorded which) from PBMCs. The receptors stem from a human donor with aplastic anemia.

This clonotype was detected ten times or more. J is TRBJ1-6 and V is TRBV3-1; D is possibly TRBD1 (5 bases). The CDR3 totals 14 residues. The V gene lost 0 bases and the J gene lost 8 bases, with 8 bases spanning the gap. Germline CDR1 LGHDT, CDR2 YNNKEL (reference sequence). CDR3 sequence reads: CASSQEIGDSPLHF. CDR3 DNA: TGTGCCAGCAGCCAAGAGATAGGGGATTCACCCCTCCACTTT.

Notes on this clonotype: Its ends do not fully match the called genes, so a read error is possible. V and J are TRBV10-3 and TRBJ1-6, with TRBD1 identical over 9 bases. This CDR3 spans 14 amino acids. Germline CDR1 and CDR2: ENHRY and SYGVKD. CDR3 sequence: CASSWDRVGSPLHF. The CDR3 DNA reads TGTGCCAGCAGTTGGGACAGGGTCGGGTCACCCCTCCACTTT.

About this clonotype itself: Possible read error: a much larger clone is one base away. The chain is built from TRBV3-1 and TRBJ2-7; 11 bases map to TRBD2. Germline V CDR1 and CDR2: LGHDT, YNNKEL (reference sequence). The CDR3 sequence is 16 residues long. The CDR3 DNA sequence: TGTGCCAGCCGCCAAGTTGCTAGCGGGGGGCTTAGAGAGCAGTACTTC. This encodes CASRQVASGGLREQYF.

The CDR3 reads CASSHGQGGRHEQYF. In DNA form, the CDR3 reads TGTGCCAGCAGCCACGGACAGGGAGGACGCCACGAGCAGTACTTC. This chain joins TRBV9 and TRBJ2-7; 8 bases fit TRBD1. V was pared by 4 bases and J by 5 bases, with 11 bases of the junction left unmatched. Germline CDR1 SGDLS, CDR2 YYNGEE. CDR3 length: 15 amino acids.